This T cell receptor (beta chain) was identified in a study of PD-1 blockade in classical Hodgkin lymphoma. Time point: cycle 4 day 1 (C4D1), after less than 7 weeks of nivolumab. All patients experienced relapse after autologous stem cell transplantation, and brentuximab vedotin exposure was variable. Researchers report purifying CD4+ T cells from thawed PBMCs by magnetic negative selection. Comment on this clone: Its target is not known.

The study's findings and limits: Exclusion removed patients who began nivolumab under 1 year after ASCT. TCR diversity at baseline was reported to be reduced in newly diagnosed patients relative to healthy donors.

Repertoires were generated with immunoSEQ multiplex PCR, while TCRdb's copy carries only in-frame clones and drops some. The sample contains fewer than 35,000 clones, around 90% of which appear only once. CDR1 is ENHRY and CDR2 is SYGVKD in the germline V gene. Trimming shortened V by 3 bases and J by 4 bases, and 14 bases separated the two germline ends. The CDR3 is made up of 15 amino acids. The sample here was CD4+ T cells from blood, taken before the fourth cycle of nivolumab. The chain recombines TRBV10-3 with TRBJ2-3; the D gene is possibly TRBD2 (5 bases). This TCR derives from a human donor with classical Hodgkin lymphoma. The CDR3 nucleotides are TGTGCCATCAGTGATGTGAGACCAGCGGCAGATACGCAGTATTTT. Protein: CAISDVRPAADTQYF.